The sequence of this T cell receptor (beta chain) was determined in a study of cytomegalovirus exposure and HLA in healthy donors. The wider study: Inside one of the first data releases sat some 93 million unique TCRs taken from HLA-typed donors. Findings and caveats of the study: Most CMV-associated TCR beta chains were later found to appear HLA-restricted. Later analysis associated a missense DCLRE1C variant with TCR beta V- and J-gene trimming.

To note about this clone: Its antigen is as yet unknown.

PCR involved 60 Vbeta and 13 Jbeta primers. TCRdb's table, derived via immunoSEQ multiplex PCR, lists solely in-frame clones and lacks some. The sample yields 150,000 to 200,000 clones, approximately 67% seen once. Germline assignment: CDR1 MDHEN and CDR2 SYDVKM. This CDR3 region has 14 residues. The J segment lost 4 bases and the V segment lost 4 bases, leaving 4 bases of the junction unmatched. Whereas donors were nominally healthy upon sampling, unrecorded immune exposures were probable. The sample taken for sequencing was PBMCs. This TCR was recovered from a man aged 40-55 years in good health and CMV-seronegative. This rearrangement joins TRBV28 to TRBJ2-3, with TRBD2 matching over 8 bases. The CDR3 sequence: CASSWTSRPDTQYF. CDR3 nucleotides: TGTGCCAGCAGTTGGACTAGCAGGCCAGATACGCAGTATTTT.